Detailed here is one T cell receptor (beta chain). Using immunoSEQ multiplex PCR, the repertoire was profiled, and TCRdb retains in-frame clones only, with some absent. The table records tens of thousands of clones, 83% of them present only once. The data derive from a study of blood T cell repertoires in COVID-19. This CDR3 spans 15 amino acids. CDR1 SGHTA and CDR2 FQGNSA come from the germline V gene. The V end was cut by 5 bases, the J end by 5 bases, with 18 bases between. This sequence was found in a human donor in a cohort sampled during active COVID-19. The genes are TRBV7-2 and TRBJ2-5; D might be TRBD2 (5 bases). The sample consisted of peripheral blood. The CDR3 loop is CASSLRGQGWETQYF. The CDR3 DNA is TGTGCCAGCAGCCTCCGGGGTCAAGGGTGGGAGACCCAGTACTTC. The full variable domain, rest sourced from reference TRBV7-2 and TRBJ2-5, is GAGVSQSPSNKVTEKGKDVELRCDPISGHTALYWYRQSLGQGLEFLIYFQGNSAPDKSGLPSDRFSAERTGGSVSTLTIQRTQQEDSAVYLCASSLRGQGWETQYFGPGTRLLVL.